The 22 T cell receptor beta chains reported below all come from one sample, sequenced in a study of cytomegalovirus exposure and HLA in healthy donors. Assay used: immunoSEQ multiplex PCR; TCRdb lists only in-frame clones, some missing. This table has approximately 150,000 clones, 70% to 90% appearing once. Sample: PBMCs. Receptors originate from a man aged 18 to 29 in good health and CMV-seropositive.

The chain recombines TRBV4-1 with TRBJ2-5; D perhaps matches TRBD1 (7 bases). The CDR3 runs 14 residues. Germline assignment: CDR1 MGHRA and CDR2 YSYEKL. The ends were cut back, 3 bases at V and 7 bases at J, with 15 bases in the middle. CDR3 nucleotides: TGCGCCAGCAGCCAGGAGGGGGCCTTTGGGACCCAGTACTTC. Translation gives CASSQEGAFGTQYF.

The rearrangement joins TRBV18 to TRBJ2-1; possibly TRBD1 for D (5 bases). The CDR3 totals 13 residues. Per the germline V gene, CDR1 is KGHSH and CDR2 is LQKENI. Trimming pared 4 bases from V and 5 bases from J, leaving 9 bases between. In nucleotides, the CDR3 is TGTGCCAGCTCACAGGGGCTGAACAATGAGCAGTTCTTC. Amino acids: CASSQGLNNEQFF.

The chain joins TRBV18 to TRBJ1-2; D is unclear. Germline V CDR1 and CDR2: KGHSH, LQKENI. This CDR3 contains 15 residues. Trimming left V 0 bases short and J 1 base short, with 9 bases between. The CDR3 protein is CASSPPRRNNYGYTF. The CDR3 DNA follows: TGTGCCAGCTCACCACCGCGGCGGAATAACTATGGCTACACCTTC.

The rearrangement uses TRBV4-2 and TRBJ2-7, with 7 positions matching TRBD1. V lost 1 base, J lost 3 bases, and 6 bases stayed unmatched. Germline V CDR1 and CDR2: LGHNA, YNFKEQ. The CDR3 sequence is 15 residues long. CDR3: CASSQGQGQNYEQYF. CDR3 DNA sequence: TGTGCCAGCAGCCAAGGTCAGGGACAGAACTACGAGCAGTACTTC.

The rearrangement joins TRBV4-1 to TRBJ2-2; 14 positions match TRBD2. J gave up 7 bases and V 4 bases, and 5 bases lay outside the gene matches. The CDR3 is 16 amino acids. Per the germline V gene, CDR1 is MGHRA and CDR2 is YSYEKL. The CDR3 region has the DNA TGCGCCAGCAGCCGGACTAGCGGGGGGCGGGTCGGGGAGCTGTTTTTT. The encoded protein is CASSRTSGGRVGELFF.

The chain employs TRBV11-1 and TRBJ2-2, with TRBD2 matching over 11 bases. Unmatched junction bases numbered 16, after V lost 5 bases and J lost 5 bases. The CDR3 is made up of 19 amino acids. Germline V gene sequence: CDR1 SGHAT, CDR2 FQDESV (reference sequence). This CDR3 is CASSPRSPGLAGGTGELFF. The CDR3, as DNA: TGTGCCAGCAGCCCCCGTTCGCCCGGGCTAGCGGGAGGTACCGGGGAGCTGTTTTTT.

This clone was seen once. V usage is TRBV19 and J usage is TRBJ2-7, with D perhaps matching TRBD2 (6 bases). V was clipped by 5 bases and J by 7 bases, with 27 bases between them. The CDR3 is made up of 17 amino acids. Germline V gene lookup returns CDR1 LNHDA and CDR2 SQIVND (reference sequence). The CDR3 nucleotides are TGTGCCAGTAGTTCCTCCACTGGGATCTCCGTCGCGGGGGAGCAGTACTTC. Translating it yields CASSSSTGISVAGEQYF.

V is TRBV2 and J is TRBJ2-2, with D possibly being TRBD2 (6 bases). This CDR3 has 14 amino acids. Germline V lookup: CDR1 SNHLY, CDR2 FYNNEI. Between the trimmed V and J ends, which lost 9 bases and 0 bases, there was a span of 11 bases. CDR3 in amino acids: CASSGLANTGELFF. DNA for the CDR3: TGTGCCAGTAGCGGACTCGCGAACACCGGGGAGCTGTTTTTT.

V is TRBV6-5 and J is TRBJ1-2; 10 nucleotides match TRBD1. Germline V gene sequence: CDR1 MNHEY, CDR2 SVGAGI. This CDR3 is built from 14 residues. The trim removed 6 bases at V and 7 bases at J, leaving 8 bases unmatched. The CDR3 loop is CASRSPGQGIGYTF. The DNA of the CDR3 is TGTGCCAGCAGATCGCCGGGACAGGGGATTGGCTACACCTTC.

The chain couples TRBV10-3 to TRBJ2-3; D unresolved. Trimming cost V 0 bases and J 2 bases, with 15 bases left between them. Germline CDR1 and CDR2: ENHRY and SYGVKD. This CDR3 region has 17 residues. This chain's CDR3 is CAISESGRSHITDTQYF. CDR3 coding DNA: TGTGCCATCAGTGAGTCGGGCCGTTCTCACATCACAGATACGCAGTATTTT.

This chain joins TRBV15 and TRBJ2-5, with 8 bases lining up with TRBD1. CDR3 length equals 17 residues. The germline V gene has CDR1 LNHNV and CDR2 YYDKDF (reference sequence). The V segment lost 1 base and the J segment 2 bases; nucleotides outside the gene matches: 9. In nucleotides, the CDR3 is TGTGCCACCAGCAGAGCGGGCAGGGGGCGGACACAAGAGACCCAGTACTTC. It specifies CATSRAGRGRTQETQYF.

The rearrangement links TRBV5-1 to TRBJ2-5; 8 positions agree with TRBD2. CDR3 length equals 15 residues. Germline-derived CDR1 and CDR2 are SGHRS and YFSETQ. J lost 5 bases, V lost 5 bases, and 11 bases had no gene match. CDR3 in amino acids: CASRPQLSGTETQYF. The CDR3, as DNA: TGCGCCAGCAGGCCCCAGCTTAGCGGGACGGAGACCCAGTACTTC.

This rearrangement joins TRBV4-1 to TRBJ1-1; tentative D call: TRBD1 (5 bases). This CDR3 spans 16 amino acids. Between the trimmed V and J ends, which lost 0 bases and 5 bases, there was a span of 16 bases. Germline V lookup: CDR1 MGHRA, CDR2 YSYEKL. CDR3 sequence reads: CASSQDRTGPPTEAFF. The CDR3 DNA sequence: TGCGCCAGCAGCCAAGATCGAACAGGCCCGCCTACTGAAGCTTTCTTT.

The chain has TRBV5-1 and TRBJ1-1; D gene uncertain. Trimming took off 0 bases at V and 4 bases at J, with 16 bases between the two ends. The CDR3 totals 16 residues. Germline lookup yields CDR1 SGHRS and CDR2 YFSETQ. The CDR3 coding sequence is TGCGCCAGCAGCTTGGGGCTCAGTAGGCGGGGCACTGAAGCTTTCTTT. Translation: CASSLGLSRRGTEAFF.

V usage is TRBV30 and J usage is TRBJ1-2; 7 bases align to TRBD1. V was pared by 7 bases and J by 7 bases, with 9 bases of the junction left unmatched. Germline V gives CDR1 GTSNPN, CDR2 SVGIG (reference sequence). This CDR3 has 12 amino acids. CDR3 residues: CASEGGRSGYTF. The CDR3 region has the DNA TGTGCCTCCGAAGGGGGCAGGAGTGGCTACACCTTC.

The chain combines TRBV11-2 with TRBJ1-1; D is unclear. The CDR3 runs 11 residues. Germline V gives CDR1 SGHAT, CDR2 FQNNGV. V was cut by 5 bases and J by 5 bases, with 6 bases left in between. CDR3 region: CASSRETEAFF. CDR3 sequence (DNA): TGTGCCAGCAGCCGGGAGACTGAAGCTTTCTTT. The whole variable domain, remainder taken from reference TRBV11-2 and TRBJ1-1, is EAGVAQSPRYKIIEKRQSVAFWCNPISGHATLYWYQQILGQGPKLLIQFQNNGVVDDSQLPKDRFSAERLKGVDSTLKIQPAKLEDSAVYLCASSRETEAFFGQGTRLTVV.

V usage is TRBV19 and J usage is TRBJ1-5, with 8 nucleotides matching TRBD1. The CDR3 is 15 residues long. Per the germline V gene, CDR1 is LNHDA and CDR2 is SQIVND (reference sequence). The V segment lost 2 bases and the J segment 4 bases; nucleotides outside the gene matches: 4. CDR3 in amino acids: CASSIFGTGNQPQHF. The CDR3 DNA sequence: TGTGCCAGTAGTATATTCGGGACAGGTAATCAGCCCCAGCATTTT.

The rearrangement links TRBV11-3 to TRBJ2-5; 8 bases match TRBD2. J lost 5 bases, V lost 4 bases, and 3 bases had no gene match. The V gene's germline CDR1 is SGHNT and CDR2 YENEEA. This CDR3 spans 13 amino acids. The CDR3 bases are TGTGCCAGCAGCTCACGGGGGGGTGAGACCCAGTACTTC. It specifies CASSSRGGETQYF.

V usage is TRBV27 and J usage is TRBJ2-5; a weak D match, TRBD2 (6 bases). CDR1 MNHEY and CDR2 SMNVEV come from the germline V gene (reference sequence). The CDR3 covers 15 residues. Trimming stripped 4 bases from V and 4 bases from J, with 16 bases between. The CDR3 DNA sequence: TGTGCCAGCAGTTGGGGGACTCGGTGGAGAGAGACCCAGTACTTC. Protein: CASSWGTRWRETQYF.

This chain connects TRBV19 to TRBJ2-1, with D possibly TRBD1 on 7 matching bases. Between the trimmed V and J ends, which lost 10 bases and 9 bases, there was a span of 25 bases. Germline CDR1 LNHDA, CDR2 SQIVND (reference sequence). CDR3 length: 15 residues. The CDR3 loop reads CATNSQGGGISEQFF. The CDR3 nucleotides read TGTGCCACCAACTCGCAGGGGGGCGGGATTTCTGAGCAGTTCTTC.

The V gene is TRBV19, the J gene TRBJ1-5; 7 nucleotides match TRBD1. This CDR3 comprises 13 residues. Germline assignment: CDR1 LNHDA and CDR2 SQIVND (reference sequence). Unmatched junction bases numbered 5, after V lost 7 bases and J lost 5 bases. The CDR3 is CASNDRVHQPQHF. The CDR3 nucleotides are TGTGCCAGTAACGACAGGGTTCATCAGCCCCAGCATTTT.

J is TRBJ2-5 and V is TRBV5-1, with D tentatively TRBD1 (6 bases). V was cut by 2 bases and J by 4 bases, with 15 bases left in between. The CDR3 extends over 15 amino acids. Germline V gives CDR1 SGHRS, CDR2 YFSETQ. The CDR3 reads CASSLQGQGAETQYF. The CDR3 region has the DNA TGCGCCAGCAGCTTACAGGGCCAAGGGGCAGAGACCCAGTACTTC.